Below, 20 T cell receptor beta chains from the same sample are listed, as sequenced in a study of low-dose radiotherapy and immunotherapy resistance in tumors. Gene-specific TRAV and TRBV primers were used for first-strand cDNA, covering alpha and beta chains. With a constant-region primer and a V-primer adapter, TCRs were subjected to roughly 20 PCR cycles of amplification. TCRdb itself ran the reads through MiXCR, one entry per CDR3 protein. The data hold 6,500 to 8,500 distinct CDR3 sequences, with roughly 50% observed a single time. These TCRs come from a human donor with advanced metastatic prostate, ovarian, gallbladder or colorectal cancer (not recorded which). This table probably holds off-target reads from a library built for another chain.

The chain employs TRBV29-1 and TRBJ2-6; a weak D match, TRBD1 (5 bases). Germline CDR1 and CDR2: SQVTM and ANQGSEA. The V end was cut by 4 bases, the J end by 4 bases, with 8 bases between. CDR3 length: 13 amino acids. CDR3 loop: CSVGREGANVLTF. In DNA, the CDR3 is TGCAGCGTTGGCAGGGAAGGGGCCAACGTCCTGACTTTC.

This clonotype was observed a few times. The gene calls are TRBV12-3 or TRBV12-4 and TRBJ2-2; 10 bases match TRBD1. The CDR3 is 16 amino acids. J was trimmed by 3 bases and V by 4 bases; bases with no gene match: 5. This chain's CDR3 is CASSSRDRGHTGELFF. CDR3 in DNA: TGTGCCAGCAGTTCACGGGACAGGGGACACACCGGGGAGCTGTTTTTT.

The V gene is TRBV2, the J gene TRBJ1-2, with D perhaps matching TRBD1 (5 bases). Trimming left V 2 bases short and J 5 bases short, with 18 bases between. The germline V gene has CDR1 SNHLY and CDR2 FYNNEI. The CDR3 loop spans 16 amino acids. CDR3 sequence reads: CASSESGRQKSYGYTF. The CDR3 DNA sequence: TGTGCCAGCAGTGAATCGGGGCGACAGAAGAGTTATGGCTACACCTTC.

V gene TRBV2 combines with J gene TRBJ1-1, with TRBD1 as a possible D gene (6 bases). This CDR3 has 15 residues. Trimming pared 6 bases from V and 3 bases from J, leaving 17 bases between. In germline, CDR1 is SNHLY, CDR2 FYNNEI. CDR3 protein: CASSLRGAAYTEAFF. The DNA for the CDR3 is TGTGCCAGCAGCCTTAGGGGGGCAGCGTACACTGAAGCTTTCTTT.

This chain connects TRBV18 to TRBJ2-2; D is unclear. Germline V lookup: CDR1 KGHSH, CDR2 LQKENI. V was trimmed by 6 bases and J by 3 bases, leaving 5 bases between them. This CDR3 spans 12 amino acids. The CDR3 sequence: CASSHYTGELFF. The CDR3 DNA is TGTGCCAGCTCCCATTACACCGGGGAGCTGTTTTTT.

The chain employs TRBV14 and TRBJ2-1; 9 bases map to TRBD2. The CDR3 covers 15 residues. V trimming: 4 bases; J trimming: 6 bases; junction bases outside the gene matches: 7. Germline-derived CDR1 and CDR2 are SGHDN and FVKESK. In DNA form, the CDR3 reads TGTGCCAGCAGCCTAACGGGACTAGCCTCCAATGAGCAGTTCTTC. This encodes CASSLTGLASNEQFF.

The chain joins TRBV7-2 to TRBJ1-1; 8 nucleotides agree with TRBD1. J lost 6 bases, V lost 0 bases, and 3 bases had no gene match. The CDR3 is 14 residues long. Germline V gene lookup returns CDR1 SGHTA and CDR2 FQGNSA. CDR3 coding DNA: TGTGCCAGCAGCTTAGCATCGACAGGGGCTGAAGCTTTCTTT. It codes for CASSLASTGAEAFF.

The chain joins TRBV6-6 to TRBJ2-5; D remains ambiguous. Germline CDR1 reads MNHNY; CDR2 reads SVGAGI (reference sequence). The CDR3 loop spans 16 amino acids. V was shortened by 2 bases and J by 4 bases, with 17 bases between the two germline ends. CDR3 sequence (DNA): TGTGCCAGCAGTTACGTGGTCTCCCTATCAAGAGAGACCCAGTACTTC. Protein product: CASSYVVSLSRETQYF.

This sequence joins TRBV12-3 or TRBV12-4 and TRBJ2-7; the D call may be TRBD1 or TRBD2 (5 bases each). Trimming took off 2 bases at V and 3 bases at J, with 8 bases between the two ends. This CDR3 has 13 residues. CDR3: CASSLSGGYEQYF. CDR3 bases: TGTGCCAGCAGTTTATCTGGGGGCTACGAGCAGTACTTC.

This clonotype was seen a handful of times. J is TRBJ1-5 and V is TRBV2; D call uncertain. V was pared by 6 bases and J by 3 bases, with 12 bases between. This CDR3 is built from 14 residues. The germline CDR1 and CDR2 sequences are SNHLY and FYNNEI. DNA for the CDR3: TGTGCCAGCAGCAAGACTGAAACCAATCAGCCCCAGCATTTT. Its translation is CASSKTETNQPQHF.

This clonotype appeared a few times. The rearrangement links TRBV10-3 to TRBJ1-1; maybe TRBD1 (5 bases). V lost 2 bases, J lost 7 bases, and 11 bases lay in between. CDR3 length equals 13 residues. In germline, CDR1 is ENHRY, CDR2 SYGVKD. The CDR3 here is CAISERGDGEAFF. The DNA of the CDR3 is TGTGCCATCAGTGAGAGAGGGGACGGTGAAGCTTTCTTT.

J is TRBJ2-1 and V is TRBV20-1, with 10 bases matching TRBD2. The ends lost 4 bases at V and 3 bases at J; junction bases unmatched: 3. This CDR3 has 14 residues. Germline V lookup: CDR1 DFQATT, CDR2 SNEGSKA (reference sequence). CDR3 residues: CSATASGGYNEQFF. DNA of the CDR3: TGCAGTGCTACCGCTAGCGGGGGCTACAATGAGCAGTTCTTC.

This clonotype was picked up a small number of times. The CDR3, as DNA: TGTGCCAGCAGTTTAGACGGATATCAGCCCCAGCATTTT. Its protein is CASSLDGYQPQHF. V usage is TRBV12-3 or TRBV12-4 and J usage is TRBJ1-5, with unresolved D. V was clipped by 1 base and J by 5 bases, with 6 bases between them. The CDR3 runs 13 residues.

Only a few counts were recorded for this clonotype. J is TRBJ2-3 and V is TRBV29-1; a possible D gene is TRBD2 (6 bases). CDR3 length: 14 amino acids. In germline, CDR1 is SQVTM, CDR2 ANQGSEA. Trimming cost V 7 bases and J 1 base, with 15 bases left between them. CDR3: CSAPYGGRTDTQYF. The CDR3 DNA reads TGCAGCGCCCCGTACGGGGGTCGCACAGATACGCAGTATTTT.

The chain uses TRBV4-3 and TRBJ2-7, with 12 nucleotides matching TRBD2. V trimming: 0 bases; J trimming: 3 bases; junction bases outside the gene matches: 3. The CDR3 spans 16 residues. Germline loops: CDR1 LGHNA, CDR2 YSLEER. CDR3: CASSQDGTSGFYEQYF. As DNA, the CDR3 is TGCGCCAGCAGCCAAGACGGGACTAGCGGGTTCTACGAGCAGTACTTC.

V gene TRBV3-1 combines with J gene TRBJ1-5; the D is unclear. Germline V gives CDR1 LGHDT, CDR2 YNNKEL (reference sequence). This CDR3 is built from 15 residues. Trimming shortened V by 0 bases and J by 4 bases, and 10 bases separated the two germline ends. CDR3 loop: CASSQDAALNQPQHF. The CDR3 coding sequence is TGTGCCAGCAGCCAAGATGCGGCCTTAAATCAGCCCCAGCATTTT.

This clonotype showed up just a few times. This chain uses TRBV7-6 with TRBJ1-1; D uncertain. Germline V gene sequence: CDR1 SGHVS, CDR2 FNYEAQ. This CDR3 is 15 amino acids long. With 5 bases removed from V and 0 bases from J, the gap between germline ends came to 13 bases. In DNA, the CDR3 is TGTGCCAGCAGCCACCCAGGAGCTATGAACACTGAAGCTTTCTTT. The encoded protein is CASSHPGAMNTEAFF.

The chain combines TRBV6-8 with TRBJ1-3, with D uncertain. Trimming shortened V by 5 bases and J by 0 bases, and 14 bases separated the two germline ends. Germline V gene sequence: CDR1 MNHGY, CDR2 SAAAGT. This CDR3 is built from 16 residues. CDR3 in DNA: TGTGCCAGCAGTAACGGACGGACGACCTCTGGAAACACCATATATTTT. Protein product: CASSNGRTTSGNTIYF.

This clonotype is termed large. J is TRBJ2-3 and V is TRBV28; 9 bases are a match to TRBD1. The CDR3 sequence is 15 residues long. With 5 bases clipped from V and 6 bases from J, the junction kept 9 bases outside the gene matches. CDR1 and CDR2 (germline): MDHEN, SYDVKM. CDR3 in DNA: TGTGCCAGCAGTCTGGACAGGGGAGGGGCGGATACGCAGTATTTT. Protein: CASSLDRGGADTQYF.

This clonotype was observed a handful of times. CDR3 DNA sequence: TGTGCCAGCAGCCACGACTACAAAGGGGCCGGTGAAGCTTTCTTT. Translating gives CASSHDYKGAGEAFF. The chain is built from TRBV3-1 and TRBJ1-1; D is possibly TRBD1 (5 bases). The CDR3 runs to 15 residues. CDR1 is LGHDT, CDR2 YNNKEL, per germline (reference sequence). The V end lost 3 bases, the J end lost 7 bases, and 18 bases lay between the germline ends.